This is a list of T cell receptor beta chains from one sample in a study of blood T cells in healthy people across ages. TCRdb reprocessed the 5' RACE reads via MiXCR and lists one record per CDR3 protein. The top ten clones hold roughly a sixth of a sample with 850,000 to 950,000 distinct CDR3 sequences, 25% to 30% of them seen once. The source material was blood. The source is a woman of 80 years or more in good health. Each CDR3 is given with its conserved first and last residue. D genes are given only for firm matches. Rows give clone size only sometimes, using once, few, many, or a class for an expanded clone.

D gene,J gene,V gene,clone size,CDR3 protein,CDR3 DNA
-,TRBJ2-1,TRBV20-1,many,CSAGSLGVPIFYNEQFF,TGCAGTGCCGGATCACTGGGGGTCCCAATATTTTACAATGAGCAGTTCTTC
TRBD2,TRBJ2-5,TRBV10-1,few,CASSQSGGAVKQYF,TGCGCCAGCAGTCAGAGCGGGGGGGCGGTTAAGCAGTACTTC
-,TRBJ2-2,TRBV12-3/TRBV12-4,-,CASSPDPVGELFF,TGTGCCAGCAGCCCCGACCCGGTCGGGGAGCTGTTTTTT
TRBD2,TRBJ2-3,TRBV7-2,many,CASSIGFSGGTSTQYF,TGTGCCAGCAGTATAGGGTTTAGCGGGGGTACAAGCACGCAGTATTTT
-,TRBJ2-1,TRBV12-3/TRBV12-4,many,CASSLAGPYNEQFF,TGTGCCAGCAGTTTGGCAGGGCCCTACAATGAGCAGTTCTTC
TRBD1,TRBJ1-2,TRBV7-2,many,CASSRDSLYGYTF,TGTGCCAGCTCCAGGGACAGTCTCTATGGCTACACCTTC
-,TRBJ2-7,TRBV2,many,CASSVSTQQYF,TGTGCCAGCAGTGTTAGTACGCAGCAGTACTTC
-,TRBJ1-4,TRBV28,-,CASRRTVNEKLFF,TGTGCCAGCCGTCGGACCGTTAATGAAAAACTGTTTTTT
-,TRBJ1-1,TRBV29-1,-,CSVRKLLLNTEAFF,TGCAGCGTTCGTAAGTTGCTCCTGAACACTGAAGCTTTCTTT
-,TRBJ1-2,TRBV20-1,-,CSARADYGYTF,TGCAGTGCTAGAGCGGATTATGGCTACACCTTC
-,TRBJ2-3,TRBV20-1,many,CSARPLSTDTQYF,TGCAGTGCAAGACCCCTAAGCACAGATACGCAGTATTTT
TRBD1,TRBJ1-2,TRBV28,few,CASSIGGWGYTF,TGTGCCAGCAGTATAGGGGGCTGGGGCTACACCTTC
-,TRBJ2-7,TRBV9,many,CASSVGQGTYEQYF,TGTGCCAGCAGCGTAGGCCAGGGGACCTACGAGCAGTACTTC
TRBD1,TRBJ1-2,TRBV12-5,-,CASGLQRTGGHYGYTF,TGTGCTAGTGGTTTACAACGAACAGGGGGCCACTATGGCTACACCTTC
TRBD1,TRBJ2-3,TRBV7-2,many,CASSPGQGRLNTQYF,TGTGCCAGCAGCCCGGGACAGGGTCGTCTTAATACGCAGTATTTT
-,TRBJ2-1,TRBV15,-,CATSRGDRRDNEQFF,TGTGCCACCAGCAGAGGGGACCGGCGGGACAATGAGCAGTTCTTC
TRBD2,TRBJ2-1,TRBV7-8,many,CASSYPGLAGYNEQFF,TGTGCCAGCAGCTACCCGGGACTAGCGGGCTACAATGAGCAGTTCTTC
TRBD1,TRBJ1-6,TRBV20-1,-,CSARDYRQGGPLHF,TGCAGTGCTAGAGATTATCGACAGGGCGGACCCCTCCACTTT
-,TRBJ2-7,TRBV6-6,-,CASNRGLGSNEQYF,TGTGCCAGCAATCGGGGTTTAGGGAGCAATGAGCAGTACTTC
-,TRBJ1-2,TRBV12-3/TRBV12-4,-,CASSSRLNYGYTF,TGTGCCAGCAGTTCCCGATTGAACTATGGCTACACCTTC
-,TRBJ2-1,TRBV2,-,CASNPGVCEQFF,TGTGCCAGCAACCCAGGGGTCTGTGAGCAGTTCTTC
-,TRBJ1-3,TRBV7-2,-,CASSLDEMGFENTIYF,TGTGCCAGCAGCTTGGATGAAATGGGGTTTGAAAACACCATATATTTT
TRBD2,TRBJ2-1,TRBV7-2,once,CASSWGPGLAGNEQFF,TGTGCCAGCAGCTGGGGTCCGGGACTAGCGGGCAATGAGCAGTTCTTC
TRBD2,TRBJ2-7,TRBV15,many,CATSRDKGLARFHHEQYF,TGTGCCACCAGCAGAGATAAAGGACTAGCGCGGTTTCATCACGAGCAGTACTTC
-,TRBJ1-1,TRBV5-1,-,CASSLATGQMNTEAFF,TGCGCCAGCAGCTTGGCAACTGGACAGATGAACACTGAAGCTTTCTTT
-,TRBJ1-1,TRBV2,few,CASSVNFRGENTEAFF,TGTGCCAGCAGTGTCAATTTCAGGGGAGAGAACACTGAAGCTTTCTTT
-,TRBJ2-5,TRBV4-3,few,CASSPGPRDEQYF,TGCGCCAGCAGCCCAGGGCCCAGGGATGAGCAGTACTTC
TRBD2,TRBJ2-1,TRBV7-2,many,CASSLAVLAGGPNEQFF,TGTGCCAGCAGCTTAGCGGTCCTAGCGGGGGGCCCCAATGAGCAGTTCTTC
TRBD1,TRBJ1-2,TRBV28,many,CASSVAGTGSPGANYGYTF,TGTGCCAGCAGTGTAGCCGGGACAGGGTCCCCTGGCGCTAACTATGGCTACACCTTC
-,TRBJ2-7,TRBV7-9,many,CASSPASSSEQYF,TGTGCCAGCAGCCCAGCTAGCTCTTCCGAGCAGTACTTC
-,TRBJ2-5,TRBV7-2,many,CASSQGRGQGTQYF,TGTGCCAGCAGTCAAGGTCGGGGGCAAGGGACCCAGTACTTC
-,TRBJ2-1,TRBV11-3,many,CASSFSRLAEQFF,TGTGCCAGCAGCTTCTCGCGATTGGCTGAGCAGTTCTTC
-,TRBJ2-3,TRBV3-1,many,CASSKSDGHKRDTQYF,TGTGCCAGCAGCAAATCCGACGGACATAAGCGGGATACGCAGTATTTT
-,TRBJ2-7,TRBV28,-,CASSPPTGTPYEQYF,TGTGCCAGCAGTCCTCCGACAGGGACTCCTTACGAGCAGTACTTC
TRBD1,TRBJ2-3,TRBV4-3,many,CASRDSSTDTQYF,TGCGCCAGCCGGGACAGTAGCACAGATACGCAGTATTTT
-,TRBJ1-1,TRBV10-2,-,CASSDLFRGSVLNTEAFF,TGCGCCAGCAGTGACCTTTTTAGGGGGTCCGTATTGAACACTGAAGCTTTCTTT
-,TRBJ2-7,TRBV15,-,CATSRVDIGPYEQYF,TGTGCCACCAGCAGAGTGGACATCGGACCCTACGAGCAGTACTTC
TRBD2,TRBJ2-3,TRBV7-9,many,CASSQGSGGTPDTQYF,TGTGCCAGCAGCCAGGGAAGCGGGGGGACCCCAGATACGCAGTATTTT
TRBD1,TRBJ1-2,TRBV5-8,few,CASSAGQGTYGYTF,TGTGCCAGCAGCGCGGGACAGGGGACCTATGGCTACACCTTC
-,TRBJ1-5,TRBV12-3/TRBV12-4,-,CASSSPPGTSSGEAQPQHF,TGTGCCAGCAGTTCCCCACCCGGGACATCTTCGGGGGAGGCTCAGCCCCAGCATTTT
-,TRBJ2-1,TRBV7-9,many,CASSSTSPLGEQFF,TGTGCCAGCAGCTCCACTAGCCCGCTCGGTGAGCAGTTCTTC
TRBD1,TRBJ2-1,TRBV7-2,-,CASSWGQGAGEQFF,TGTGCCAGCAGCTGGGGACAGGGGGCAGGGGAGCAGTTCTTC
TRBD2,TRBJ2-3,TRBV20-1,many,CSRGGAPDTQYF,TGCAGCCGCGGGGGGGCACCAGATACGCAGTATTTT
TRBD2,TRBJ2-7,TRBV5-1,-,CASTPSGSYNEQYF,TGCGCCAGCACCCCTAGCGGCTCCTACAATGAGCAGTACTTC
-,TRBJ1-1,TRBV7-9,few,CASSLASESPEAFF,TGTGCCAGCAGCTTAGCCAGTGAGTCGCCTGAAGCTTTCTTT
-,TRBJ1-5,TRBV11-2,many,CASSSTDGQPQHF,TGTGCCAGCAGCTCGACAGATGGTCAGCCCCAGCATTTT
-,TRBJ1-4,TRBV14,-,CASSAQWGTNEKLFF,TGTGCCAGCAGCGCCCAGTGGGGGACTAATGAAAAACTGTTTTTT
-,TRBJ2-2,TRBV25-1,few,CASSESAGELFF,TGTGCCAGCAGTGAATCGGCGGGGGAGCTGTTTTTT
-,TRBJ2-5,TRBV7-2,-,CASSLAGRWETQYF,TGTGCCAGCAGCTTAGCGGGACGTTGGGAGACCCAGTACTTC